Reported below is one T cell receptor beta chain. This specimen comes from a study of blood T cell repertoires in COVID-19. Study at large: The United States, Italy and Spain provided the acute and convalescent COVID-19 samples. T cells, B-cell-depleted T cells, or PBMCs supplied cDNA or gDNA.

The authors' processing: Quantification of nucleated cells was approximated via reference gene primer amplification. Sequencing was performed with immunoSEQ multiplex PCR; in TCRdb, only in-frame clones are kept and a portion is missing. From that table come the V and J calls and clone size; the DNA was used to work out D and trimming. The data show under 300,000 clones, with approximately 90% seen just once and around 0.91% held by the top ten. The CDR3 covers 16 residues. CDR1 is SGHTA and CDR2 is FQGNSA in the germline V gene. Trimming at V came to 2 bases and at J to 7 bases, leaving 8 bases not matched to a gene.

Sequencing was carried out using peripheral blood. The clonotype originates from a woman in her thirties or forties who had recovered from COVID-19. The V and J genes are TRBV7-2 and TRBJ2-2, with 9 bases fitting TRBD2. The DNA for the CDR3 is TGTGCCAGCAGCTTACGGCTAGCGGGAAGTATCGGGGAGCTGTTTTTT. Translated, it gives CASSLRLAGSIGELFF.